These T cell receptor beta chains were read from a single sample in a study of T cell responses to AZD1222 COVID-19 vaccine. Profiled with immunoSEQ multiplex PCR; TCRdb holds only in-frame clones, not every one. The sample holds 90,000 to 120,000 clones, 89% seen once. The sample consisted of peripheral blood, taken on day 0 of AZD1222 vaccination. Receptor source: an adult in good health. Each CDR3 is given with its conserved first and last residue.

j_gene	v_gene	CDR3aa
TRBJ1-5	TRBV9	CASSAGPGQPQHF
TRBJ1-1	TRBV19	CAVRSSWMNTEAFF
TRBJ2-1	TRBV24-1	CATSDFGDRGDYNEQFF
TRBJ1-1	TRBV11-2	CASSPEFNTEAFF
TRBJ1-1	TRBV19	CASSIPGETEAFF
TRBJ1-1	TRBV6-2/TRBV6-3	CASSSRTVNTEAFF
TRBJ2-7	TRBV21-1	CASSKARQGVSYEQYF
TRBJ1-5	TRBV20-1	CSAPAQSAQHF
TRBJ2-7	TRBV7-8	CASSLRTGSSSYEQYF
TRBJ2-7	TRBV9	CASSVDWNSYEQYF
TRBJ1-5	TRBV5-1	CASNLEASRVWHF
TRBJ2-7	TRBV21-1	CASRRGLLAGGPCGSYEQYF
TRBJ2-1	TRBV10-3	CAIRASGSNYNEQFF
TRBJ1-5	TRBV2	CASSEKPFNQPQHF
TRBJ2-7	TRBV11-3	CASSLEDPSSGVFYEQYF
TRBJ2-7	TRBV7-8	CASSLGIGQGLTYEQYF
TRBJ2-6	TRBV18	CASSPRGAGGNPSGANVLTF
TRBJ2-7	TRBV4-1	CASSQGLAGAYEQYF
TRBJ1-6	TRBV3-1/TRBV3-2	CASSQEARGVNSPLHF
TRBJ2-2	TRBV2	CASNRRQGNTGELFF
TRBJ1-3	TRBV7-9	CASSVRATLSGNTIYF
TRBJ1-2	TRBV2	CASSGLGQGVIVYGYTF
TRBJ2-5	TRBV7-2	CASSLAGSVETQYF
TRBJ1-1	TRBV29-1	CSVRDRWDTEAFF
TRBJ2-3	TRBV9	CASSPGGTSVRGTQYF
TRBJ2-1	TRBV5-1	CASSLAPLAGDEQFF
TRBJ2-7	TRBV30	CAWSLPTTVSYEQYF
TRBJ1-2	TRBV27	CASSFSGGYGYTF
TRBJ2-3	TRBV7-2	CASSPRLAGGRTDTQYF
TRBJ2-5	TRBV4-2	CASSQGLAGGETQYF
TRBJ2-6	TRBV5-1	CASSLVVAGANVLTF
TRBJ2-1	TRBV6-2/TRBV6-3	CASSHTYLYNEQFF
TRBJ1-6	TRBV28	CASSSTGGRSPLHF
TRBJ2-5	TRBV5-1	CASSSPGGETQYF
TRBJ2-7	TRBV3-1/TRBV3-2	CASSPRLRRSYEQYF
TRBJ2-2	TRBV7-3	CASSLMGRNEGELFF
TRBJ2-2	TRBV18	CASSPTGNTGELFF
TRBJ1-1	TRBV18	CASSPRQGAAGTEAFF
TRBJ2-5	TRBV11-2	CASSLTPGEGRQETQYF
TRBJ1-2	TRBV19	CASTRDGNYGYTF
TRBJ1-2	TRBV7-2	CASSTGADYGYTF
TRBJ2-1	TRBV28	CATQVFGQGNNEQFF
TRBJ2-1	TRBV18	CASSRGLANEQFF
TRBJ1-2	TRBV7-3	CASSSTGSVYGYTF
TRBJ2-2	TRBV12-5	CASGSFRGRTGELFF
TRBJ1-2	TRBV28	CASTQGRGGHGYTF
TRBJ1-1	TRBV3-1/TRBV3-2	CASSHRGRGGTEAFF
TRBJ1-1	TRBV10-1	CASSVQQGNMNTEAFF
TRBJ2-5	TRBV7-9	CASSPDFGGQETQYF
TRBJ2-7	TRBV5-1	CASSLSGLVSYEQYF
TRBJ2-7	TRBV6-5	CASTPNPGGGDEQYF
TRBJ1-5	TRBV12-3/TRBV12-4	CASSSNQPQHF
TRBJ2-7	TRBV14	CASSQGRSGIYEQYF
TRBJ1-6	TRBV19	CASSSATVNSPLHF
TRBJ1-5	TRBV30	CAWSVSSKYQPQHF
TRBJ1-6	TRBV5-1	CASSLPGEHSPLHF
TRBJ2-1	TRBV19	CASSIDTGGLANEQFF